This T cell receptor beta chain derives from a study of blood T cells in healthy people across ages. Study conclusions and caveats: Conclusively comparing naive with antigen-experienced cells was impossible with unsorted PBMCs.

Trimming took off 4 bases at V and 3 bases at J, with 16 bases between the two ends. Per germline, CDR1 SQVTM and CDR2 ANQGSEA. CDR3 length: 14 residues. A second about 7 to 11 cycle PCR used barcoded and J-beta primers. TCRdb ran MiXCR on the 5' RACE reads and lists one entry per CDR3 protein. The top ten hold 4% of the sample, which has roughly 1.5 million distinct CDR3 sequences, less than 45% seen once. Many counts were recorded for this clonotype. The target antigen is unknown. This TCR came from a woman aged 18-29 years in good health. Sample: blood. The chain has TRBV29-1 and TRBJ2-7, with D possibly being TRBD1 (7 bases). The CDR3 region is CSVVGRGDLYEQYF. The CDR3 DNA reads TGCAGCGTTGTGGGCAGGGGGGACCTCTACGAGCAGTACTTC.